This TCR beta chain is drawn from a study of blood T cells in healthy people across ages. Study-level points and caveats: Considered underestimates were the diversity estimates obtained from one million T cells.

Comments on this clonotype: Its antigen remains unidentified.

No fewer than 6 micrograms of total RNA were isolated from every sample. Per the germline V gene, CDR1 is LGHDT and CDR2 is YNNKEL (reference sequence). The CDR3 runs 16 residues. For the second PCR, which ran for 7 to 11 cycles, a sample-barcoded 5' primer and a J-beta primer mix were used. TCRdb used MiXCR to reprocess the 5' RACE reads, holding one entry per CDR3 protein. The sample lists 600,000 to 850,000 distinct CDR3 sequences; more than 20% were seen once. A further study also used this sample, focusing on T cells of mothers and their children.

The sequence derives from a boy between 10 and 17 years old in good health. The chain joins TRBV3-1 to TRBJ2-5; 11 nucleotides line up with TRBD1. The DNA matches TRBJ2-1 better at its end, which makes the J call doubtful. Sequencing used blood. The CDR3 nucleotides are TGTGCCAGCAGCCTTCGCTCCGGGACAGGGGGGAATGAGCAGTTCTTC. Translated, it gives CASSLRSGTGGNEQFF.